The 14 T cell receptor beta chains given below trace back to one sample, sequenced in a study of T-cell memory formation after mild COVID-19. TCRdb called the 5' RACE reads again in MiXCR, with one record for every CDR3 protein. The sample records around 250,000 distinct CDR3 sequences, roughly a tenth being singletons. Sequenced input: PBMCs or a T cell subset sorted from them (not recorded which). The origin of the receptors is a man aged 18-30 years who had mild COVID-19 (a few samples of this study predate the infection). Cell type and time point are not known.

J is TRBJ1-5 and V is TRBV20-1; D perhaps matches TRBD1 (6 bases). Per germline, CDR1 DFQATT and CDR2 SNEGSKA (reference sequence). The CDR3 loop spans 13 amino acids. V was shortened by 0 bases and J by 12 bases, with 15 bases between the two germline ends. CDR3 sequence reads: CSARESGARLQHF. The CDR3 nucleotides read TGCAGTGCTAGAGAGTCAGGGGCCAGGCTCCAGCATTTT.

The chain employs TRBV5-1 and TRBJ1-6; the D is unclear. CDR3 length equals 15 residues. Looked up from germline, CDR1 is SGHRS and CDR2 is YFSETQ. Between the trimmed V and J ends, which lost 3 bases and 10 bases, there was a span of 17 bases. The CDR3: CASSWSEGWPSPLHF. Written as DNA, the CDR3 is TGCGCCAGCAGCTGGAGTGAAGGGTGGCCCTCACCCCTCCACTTT. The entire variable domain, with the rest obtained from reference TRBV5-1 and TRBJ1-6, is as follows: KAGVTQTPRYLIKTRGQQVTLSCSPISGHRSVSWYQQTPGQGLQFLFEYFSETQRNKGNFPGRFSGRQFSNSRSEMNVSTLELGDSALYLCASSWSEGWPSPLHFGNGTRLTVT.

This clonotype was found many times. CDR3 DNA: TGCGCCAGCAGCAGCGGGGGAGATACGCAGTATTTT. This codes for CASSSGGDTQYF. V gene TRBV5-1 combines with J gene TRBJ2-3, with 8 positions matching TRBD2. After removal of 4 bases from V and 5 bases from J, the junction contained 0 bases not matched to a gene. Per germline, CDR1 SGHRS and CDR2 YFSETQ. The CDR3 spans 12 residues.

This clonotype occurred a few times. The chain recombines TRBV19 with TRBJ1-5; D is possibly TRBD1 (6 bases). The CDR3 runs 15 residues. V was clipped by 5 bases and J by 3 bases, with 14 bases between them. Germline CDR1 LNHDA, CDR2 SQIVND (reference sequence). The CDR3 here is CASSADGQNNQPQHF. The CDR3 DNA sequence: TGTGCCAGTAGTGCCGATGGACAGAACAATCAGCCCCAGCATTTT.

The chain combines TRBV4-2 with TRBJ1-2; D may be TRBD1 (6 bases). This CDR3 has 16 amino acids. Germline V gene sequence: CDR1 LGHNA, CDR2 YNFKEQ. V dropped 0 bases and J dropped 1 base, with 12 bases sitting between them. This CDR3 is CASSQERGQLNYGYTF. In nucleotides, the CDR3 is TGTGCCAGCAGCCAAGAACGAGGACAGCTTAACTATGGCTACACCTTC.

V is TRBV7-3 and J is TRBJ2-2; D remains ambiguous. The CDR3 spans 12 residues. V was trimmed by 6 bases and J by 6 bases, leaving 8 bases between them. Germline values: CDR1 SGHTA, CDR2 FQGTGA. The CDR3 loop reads CASRIAAGELFF. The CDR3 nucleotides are TGTGCCAGCAGGATTGCGGCCGGGGAGCTGTTTTTT. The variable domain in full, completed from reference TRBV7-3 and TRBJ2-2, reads GAGVSQTPSNKVTEKGKYVELRCDPISGHTALYWYRQSLGQGPEFLIYFQGTGAADDSGLPNDRFFAVRPEGSVSTLKIQRTERGDSAVYLCASRIAAGELFFGEGSRLTVL.

CDR3 in amino acids: CASRRDGGYGYTF. The CDR3 bases are TGTGCCAGCCGACGGGACGGCGGGTATGGCTACACCTTC. The chain recombines TRBV27 with TRBJ1-2; the D gene is possibly TRBD1 (5 bases). CDR1 is MNHEY and CDR2 is SMNVEV in the germline V gene (reference sequence). V dropped 8 bases and J dropped 5 bases, with 15 bases sitting between them. CDR3 length equals 13 residues.

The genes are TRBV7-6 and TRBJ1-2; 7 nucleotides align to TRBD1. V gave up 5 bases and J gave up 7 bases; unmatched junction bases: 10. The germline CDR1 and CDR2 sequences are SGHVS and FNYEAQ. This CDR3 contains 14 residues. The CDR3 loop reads CASSPGGGGSGYTF. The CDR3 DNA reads TGTGCCAGCAGCCCGGGAGGGGGCGGAAGTGGCTACACCTTC.

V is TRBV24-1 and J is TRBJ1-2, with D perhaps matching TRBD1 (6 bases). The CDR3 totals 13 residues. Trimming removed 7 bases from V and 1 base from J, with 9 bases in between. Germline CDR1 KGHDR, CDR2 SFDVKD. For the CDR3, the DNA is TGTGCCACCAGCCCGGGACATAACTATGGCTACACCTTC. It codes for CATSPGHNYGYTF.

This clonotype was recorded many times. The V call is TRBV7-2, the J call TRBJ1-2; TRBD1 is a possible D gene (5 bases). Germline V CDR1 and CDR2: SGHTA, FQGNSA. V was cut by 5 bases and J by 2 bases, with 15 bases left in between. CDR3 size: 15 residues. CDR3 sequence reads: CASSPQGPLNYGYTF. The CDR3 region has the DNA TGTGCCAGCAGCCCCCAGGGCCCCCTAAACTATGGCTACACCTTC.

The CDR3 sequence: CASSFLRDEQFF. The CDR3 bases are TGTGCCAGCAGTTTCCTTAGGGATGAGCAGTTCTTC. V is TRBV28 and J is TRBJ2-1; no firm D call. The CDR3 is 12 amino acids. Germline V CDR1 and CDR2: MDHEN, SYDVKM. V was cut by 3 bases and J by 8 bases, with 8 bases left in between.

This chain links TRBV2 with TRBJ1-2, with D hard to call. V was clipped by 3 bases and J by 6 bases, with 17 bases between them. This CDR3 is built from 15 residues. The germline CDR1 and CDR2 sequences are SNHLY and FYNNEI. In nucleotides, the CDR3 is TGTGCCAGCAGTGACATAGTGAGCATTTCGGATGGCTACACCTTC. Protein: CASSDIVSISDGYTF.

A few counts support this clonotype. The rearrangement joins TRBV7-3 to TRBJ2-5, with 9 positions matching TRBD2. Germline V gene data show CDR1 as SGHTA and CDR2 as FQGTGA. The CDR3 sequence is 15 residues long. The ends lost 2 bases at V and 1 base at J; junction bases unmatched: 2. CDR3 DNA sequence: TGTGCCAGCAGCTTAGCGGGGGGGCGCCAAGAGACCCAGTACTTC. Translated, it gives CASSLAGGRQETQYF.

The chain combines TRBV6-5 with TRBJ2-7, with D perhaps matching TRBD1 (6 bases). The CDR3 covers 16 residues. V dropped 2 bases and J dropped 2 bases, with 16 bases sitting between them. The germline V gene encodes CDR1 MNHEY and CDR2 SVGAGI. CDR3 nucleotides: TGTGCCAGCAGTTACACGGAACAGACAGGTACCTACGAGCAGTACTTC. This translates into CASSYTEQTGTYEQYF.